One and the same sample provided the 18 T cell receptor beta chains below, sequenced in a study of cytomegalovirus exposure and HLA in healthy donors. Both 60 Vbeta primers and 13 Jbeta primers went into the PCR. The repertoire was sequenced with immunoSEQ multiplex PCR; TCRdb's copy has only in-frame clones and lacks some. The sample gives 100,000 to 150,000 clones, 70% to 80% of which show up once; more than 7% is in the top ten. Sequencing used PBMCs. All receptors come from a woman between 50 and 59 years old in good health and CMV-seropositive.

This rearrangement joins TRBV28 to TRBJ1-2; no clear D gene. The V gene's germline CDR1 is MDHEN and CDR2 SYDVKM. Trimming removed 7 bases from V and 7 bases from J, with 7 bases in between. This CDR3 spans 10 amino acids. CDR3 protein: CASKTTGYTF. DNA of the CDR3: TGTGCCAGCAAGACAACTGGCTACACCTTC.

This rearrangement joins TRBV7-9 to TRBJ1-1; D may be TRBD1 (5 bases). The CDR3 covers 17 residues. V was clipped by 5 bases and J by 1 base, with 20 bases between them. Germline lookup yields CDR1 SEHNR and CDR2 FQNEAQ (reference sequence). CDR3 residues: CASSPRFWGGENTEAFF. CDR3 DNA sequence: TGTGCCAGCAGCCCCCGATTTTGGGGGGGGGAGAACACTGAAGCTTTCTTT.

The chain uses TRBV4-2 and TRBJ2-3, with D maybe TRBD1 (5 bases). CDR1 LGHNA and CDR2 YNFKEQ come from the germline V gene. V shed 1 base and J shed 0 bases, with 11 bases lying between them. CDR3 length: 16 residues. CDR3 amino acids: CASSQGQRFSTDTQYF. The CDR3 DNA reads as TGTGCCAGCAGCCAAGGACAGCGATTTAGCACAGATACGCAGTATTTT.

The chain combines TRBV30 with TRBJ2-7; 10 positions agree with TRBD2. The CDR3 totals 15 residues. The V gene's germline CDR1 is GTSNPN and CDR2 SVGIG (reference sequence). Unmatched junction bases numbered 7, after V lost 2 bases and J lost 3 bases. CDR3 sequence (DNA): TGTGCCTGGAGTTGTAGCGGGGGGCGACGCTACGAGCAGTACTTC. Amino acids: CAWSCSGGRRYEQYF.

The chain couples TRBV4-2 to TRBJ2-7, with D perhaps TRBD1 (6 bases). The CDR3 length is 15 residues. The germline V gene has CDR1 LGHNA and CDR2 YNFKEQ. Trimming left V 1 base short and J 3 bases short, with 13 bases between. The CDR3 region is CASSQGLTGYYEQYF. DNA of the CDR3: TGTGCCAGCAGCCAAGGCCTGACAGGATACTACGAGCAGTACTTC.

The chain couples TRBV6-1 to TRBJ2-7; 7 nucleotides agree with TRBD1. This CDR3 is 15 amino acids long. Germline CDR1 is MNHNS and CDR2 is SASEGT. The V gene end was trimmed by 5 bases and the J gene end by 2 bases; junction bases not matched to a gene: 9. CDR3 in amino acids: CASSLIGQATYEQYF. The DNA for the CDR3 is TGTGCCAGCAGTTTAATTGGACAGGCGACCTACGAGCAGTACTTC.

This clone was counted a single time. CDR3 DNA sequence: TGTGCCAGCGGAGACTCAGCGGGAGTTATTGATACGCAGTATTTT. Protein sequence: CASGDSAGVIDTQYF. This chain connects TRBV7-9 to TRBJ2-3, with 8 bases that match TRBD2. The germline gives CDR1 SEHNR, CDR2 FQNEAQ (reference sequence). V lost 8 bases, J lost 6 bases, and 13 bases stayed unmatched. The CDR3 contains 15 residues. Using reference TRBV7-9 and TRBJ2-3 for the parts outside the CDR3, the full variable domain is DTGVSQNPRHKITKRGQNVTFRCDPISEHNRLYWYRQTLGQGPEFLTYFQNEAQLEKSRLLSDRFSAERPKGSFSTLEIQRTEQGDSAMYLCASGDSAGVIDTQYFGPGTRLTVL.

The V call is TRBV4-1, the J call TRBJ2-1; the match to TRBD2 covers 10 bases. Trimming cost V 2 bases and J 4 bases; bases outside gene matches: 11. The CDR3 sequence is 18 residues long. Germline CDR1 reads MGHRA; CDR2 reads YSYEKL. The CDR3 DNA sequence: TGCGCCAGCAGCCAACAGTCGACTAGCGGGCCCTTTTACAATGAGCAGTTCTTC. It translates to CASSQQSTSGPFYNEQFF.

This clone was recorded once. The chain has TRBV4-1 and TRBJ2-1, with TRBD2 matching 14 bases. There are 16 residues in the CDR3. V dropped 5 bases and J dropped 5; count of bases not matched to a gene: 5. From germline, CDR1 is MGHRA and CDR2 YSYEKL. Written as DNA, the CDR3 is TGCGCCAGCAGCTCCCCGGGACTAGCGGGAGACAATGAGCAGTTCTTC. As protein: CASSSPGLAGDNEQFF.

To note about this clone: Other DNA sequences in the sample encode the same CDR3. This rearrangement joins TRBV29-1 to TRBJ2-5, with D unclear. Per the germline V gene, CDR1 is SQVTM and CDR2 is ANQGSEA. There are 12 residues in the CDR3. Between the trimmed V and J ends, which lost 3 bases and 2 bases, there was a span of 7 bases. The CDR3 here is CSVEAVQETQYF. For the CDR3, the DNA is TGCAGCGTTGAGGCGGTACAAGAGACCCAGTACTTC. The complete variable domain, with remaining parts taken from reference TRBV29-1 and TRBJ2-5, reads SAVISQKPSRDICQRGTSLTIQCQVDSQVTMMFWYRQQPGQSLTLIATANQGSEATYESGFVIDKFPISRPNLTFSTLTVSNMSPEDSSIYLCSVEAVQETQYFGPGTRLLVL.

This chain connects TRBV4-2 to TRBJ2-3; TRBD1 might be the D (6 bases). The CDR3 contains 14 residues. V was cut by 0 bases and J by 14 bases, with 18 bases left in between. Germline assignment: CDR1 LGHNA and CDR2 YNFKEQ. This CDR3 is CASSQEGRGNRRYF. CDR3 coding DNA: TGTGCCAGCAGCCAAGAAGGCAGGGGCAATAGAAGGTATTTT.

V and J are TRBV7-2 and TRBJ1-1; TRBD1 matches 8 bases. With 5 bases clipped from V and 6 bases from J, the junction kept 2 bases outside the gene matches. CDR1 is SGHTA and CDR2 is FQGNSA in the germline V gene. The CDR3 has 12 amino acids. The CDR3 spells CASSTQGAEAFF. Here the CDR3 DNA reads TGTGCCAGCAGCACACAGGGGGCTGAAGCTTTCTTT. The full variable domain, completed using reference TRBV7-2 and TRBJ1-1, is GAGVSQSPSNKVTEKGKDVELRCDPISGHTALYWYRQSLGQGLEFLIYFQGNSAPDKSGLPSDRFSAERTGGSVSTLTIQRTQQEDSAVYLCASSTQGAEAFFGQGTRLTVV.

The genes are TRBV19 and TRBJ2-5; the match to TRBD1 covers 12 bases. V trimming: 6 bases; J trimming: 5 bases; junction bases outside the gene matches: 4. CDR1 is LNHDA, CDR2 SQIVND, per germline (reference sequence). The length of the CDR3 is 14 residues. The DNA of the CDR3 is TGTGCCAGTAGGCCGGGACAGGGGGCGGAGACCCAGTACTTC. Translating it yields CASRPGQGAETQYF. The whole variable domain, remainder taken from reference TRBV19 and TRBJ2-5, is DGGITQSPKYLFRKEGQNVTLSCEQNLNHDAMYWYRQDPGQGLRLIYYSQIVNDFQKGDIAEGYSVSREKKESFPLTVTSAQKNPTAFYLCASRPGQGAETQYFGPGTRLLVL.

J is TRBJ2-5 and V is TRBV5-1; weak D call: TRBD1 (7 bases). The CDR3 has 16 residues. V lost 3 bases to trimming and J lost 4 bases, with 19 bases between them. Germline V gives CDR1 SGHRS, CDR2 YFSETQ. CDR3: CASSSRRDRNLETQYF. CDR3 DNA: TGCGCCAGCAGCTCGAGGAGGGACAGAAACCTAGAGACCCAGTACTTC.

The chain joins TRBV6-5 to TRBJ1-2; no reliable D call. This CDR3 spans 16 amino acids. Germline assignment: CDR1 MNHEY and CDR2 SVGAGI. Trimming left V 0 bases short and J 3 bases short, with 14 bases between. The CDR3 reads CASSYSGGELYYGYTF. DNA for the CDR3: TGTGCCAGCAGTTACTCGGGCGGGGAATTATACTATGGCTACACCTTC.

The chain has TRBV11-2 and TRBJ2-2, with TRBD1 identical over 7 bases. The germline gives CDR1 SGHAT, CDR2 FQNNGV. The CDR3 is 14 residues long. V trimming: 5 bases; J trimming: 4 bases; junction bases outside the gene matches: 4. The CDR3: CASSQQGITGELFF. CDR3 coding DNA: TGTGCCAGCAGCCAACAGGGGATCACCGGGGAGCTGTTTTTT.

The CDR3, as DNA: TGTGCCAGCAGCTTAGCCGGGACTAGCCTCCCAGATACGCAGTATTTT. Protein sequence: CASSLAGTSLPDTQYF. This chain uses TRBV7-2 with TRBJ2-3, with TRBD2 identical over 9 bases. Germline CDR1 and CDR2: SGHTA and FQGNSA. The J segment lost 4 bases and the V segment lost 0 bases, leaving 5 bases of the junction unmatched. The CDR3 has 16 residues.

The CDR3 DNA reads as TGTGCCAGCAGCTTTACTGGCGGCGCAGAAGCTTTCTTT. Translated: CASSFTGGAEAFF. The chain links TRBV7-8 to TRBJ1-1; D is undetermined. V gave up 3 bases and J gave up 8 bases, with 13 bases separating them. CDR3 length equals 13 residues. Per the germline V gene, CDR1 is SGHVS and CDR2 is FQNEAQ.